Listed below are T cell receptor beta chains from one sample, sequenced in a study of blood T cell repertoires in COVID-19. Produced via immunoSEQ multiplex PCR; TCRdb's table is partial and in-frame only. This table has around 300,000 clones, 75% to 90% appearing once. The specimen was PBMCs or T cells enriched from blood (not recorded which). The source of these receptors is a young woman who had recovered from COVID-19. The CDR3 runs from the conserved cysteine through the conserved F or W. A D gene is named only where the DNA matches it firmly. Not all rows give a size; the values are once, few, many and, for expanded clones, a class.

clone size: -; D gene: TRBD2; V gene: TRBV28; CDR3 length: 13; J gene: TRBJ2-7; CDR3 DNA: TGTGCCAGCAGTTTACGGGGGGCCTACGAGCAGTACTTC; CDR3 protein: CASSLRGAYEQYF
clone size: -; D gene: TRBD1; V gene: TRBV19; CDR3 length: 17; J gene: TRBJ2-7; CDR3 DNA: TGTGCCAGTAGTATAGGCCCCTCGGCAGGGGGTGGCTACGAGCAGTACTTC; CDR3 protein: CASSIGPSAGGGYEQYF
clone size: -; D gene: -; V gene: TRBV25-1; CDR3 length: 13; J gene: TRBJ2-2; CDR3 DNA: TGTGCCAGCAGTGGTACAGCCGCCGGGGAGCTGTTTTTT; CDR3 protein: CASSGTAAGELFF
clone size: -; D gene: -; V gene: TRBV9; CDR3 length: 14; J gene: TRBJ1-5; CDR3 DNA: TGTGCCAGCAGCCCCGACAGGAGTGCGGAGCCCCAGCATTTT; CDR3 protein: CASSPDRSAEPQHF
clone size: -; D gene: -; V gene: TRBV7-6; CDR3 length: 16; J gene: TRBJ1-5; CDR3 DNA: TGTGCCAGCAGCTTAGGAGGCAGATATAGCAATCAGCCCCAGCATTTT; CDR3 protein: CASSLGGRYSNQPQHF
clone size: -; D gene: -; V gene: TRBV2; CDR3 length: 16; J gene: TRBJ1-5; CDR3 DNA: TGTGCCAGCACCGAGGGTGGCCAGGGAGGCAGGCAGCCCCAGCATTTT; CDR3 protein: CASTEGGQGGRQPQHF
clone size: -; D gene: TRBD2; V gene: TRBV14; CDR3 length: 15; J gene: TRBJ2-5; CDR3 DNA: TGTGCCAGCAGCCAAGGACTAGCGGGGTATGAGACCCAGTACTTC; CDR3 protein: CASSQGLAGYETQYF
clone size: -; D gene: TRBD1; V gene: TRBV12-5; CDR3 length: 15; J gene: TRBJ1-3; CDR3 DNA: TGTGCTAGTGCCTTGGGACAGGGTTCTGGAAACACCATATATTTT; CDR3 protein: CASALGQGSGNTIYF
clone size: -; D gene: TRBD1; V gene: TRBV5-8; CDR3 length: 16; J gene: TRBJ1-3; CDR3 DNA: TGTGCCAGCAGCTTGCACGGACAGGGGTCTGGAAACACCATATATTTT; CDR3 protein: CASSLHGQGSGNTIYF
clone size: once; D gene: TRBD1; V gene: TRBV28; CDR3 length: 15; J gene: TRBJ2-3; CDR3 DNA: TGTGCCAGCAGGGGACAGGGGGCGCAGGCAGATACGCAGTATTTT; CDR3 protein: CASRGQGAQADTQYF
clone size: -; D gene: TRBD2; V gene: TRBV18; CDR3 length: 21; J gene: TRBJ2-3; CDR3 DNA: TGTGCCAGCTCACTATACCTTCCCGAACTAGCGGCAACTTCTAGCACAGATACGCAGTATTTT; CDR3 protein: CASSLYLPELAATSSTDTQYF
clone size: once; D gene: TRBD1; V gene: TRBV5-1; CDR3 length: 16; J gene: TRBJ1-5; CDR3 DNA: TGCGCCAGCAGCCCGGGGACAGGGGGGGCCAATCAGCCCCAGCATTTT; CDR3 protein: CASSPGTGGANQPQHF
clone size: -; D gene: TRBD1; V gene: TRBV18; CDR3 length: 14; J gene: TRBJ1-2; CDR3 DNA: TGTGCCAGCTCACCGGGACAGGAGAACTATGGCTACACCTTC; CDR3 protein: CASSPGQENYGYTF
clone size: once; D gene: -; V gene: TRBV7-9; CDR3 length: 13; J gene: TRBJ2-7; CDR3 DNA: TGTGCCAGCAGCCCCCTAAGCTCCTACGAGCAGTACTTC; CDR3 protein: CASSPLSSYEQYF
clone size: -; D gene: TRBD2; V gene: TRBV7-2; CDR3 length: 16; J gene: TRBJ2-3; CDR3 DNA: TGTGCCAGCAGCTTTACTAGCGTATTCGGCACAGATACGCAGTATTTT; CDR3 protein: CASSFTSVFGTDTQYF